The 5 T cell receptor beta chains reported below all come from one sample, sequenced in a study of shared clonotypes between healthy human individuals. Method: immunoSEQ multiplex PCR; TCRdb's copy keeps in-frame clones and lacks some. The sample has about 1.5 million clones; roughly 96% are singletons. The sample taken for sequencing was naive CD4+ T cells sorted from blood. Stated subset: CD45RA+ positively selected. These receptors all stem from a man younger than 45 in good health.

The chain recombines TRBV10-2 with TRBJ2-7, with 9 bases that match TRBD1. Germline loops: CDR1 WSHSY, CDR2 SAAADI. After removal of 6 bases from V and 4 bases from J, the junction contained 4 bases not matched to a gene. This CDR3 contains 13 residues. CDR3 sequence (DNA): TGCGCCAGCAGGATGGGACAGGGTTACGAGCAGTACTTC. Translating gives CASRMGQGYEQYF.

This chain links TRBV5-1 with TRBJ1-5; no clear D gene. CDR3 length: 14 residues. Germline V CDR1 and CDR2: SGHRS, YFSETQ. Trimming took 4 bases from V and 4 from J, leaving 12 bases between them. CDR3 region: CASSPTWGNQPQHF. Written as DNA, the CDR3 is TGCGCCAGCAGCCCCACTTGGGGTAATCAGCCCCAGCATTTT.

V gene TRBV9 combines with J gene TRBJ2-3; the match to TRBD2 covers 7 bases. V lost 1 base and J lost 0; bases outside the gene matches: 5. The length of the CDR3 is 16 residues. CDR1 is SGDLS, CDR2 YYNGEE, per germline. The chain's CDR3 is CASSVSSGRSTDTQYF. The CDR3 nucleotides read TGTGCCAGCAGCGTATCCTCCGGGAGGAGCACAGATACGCAGTATTTT.

The rearrangement links TRBV11-2 to TRBJ2-3; D ambiguous. Looked up from germline, CDR1 is SGHAT and CDR2 is FQNNGV. Trimming removed 1 base at V and 6 bases at J, with 11 bases between. The CDR3 is 14 amino acids. This CDR3 reads CASSLGGSYDTQYF. In DNA form, the CDR3 reads TGTGCCAGCAGCTTAGGTGGTAGCTACGATACGCAGTATTTT.

The chain couples TRBV5-4 to TRBJ2-1; 8 bases align to TRBD2. The V segment lost 3 bases and the J segment 4 bases; nucleotides outside the gene matches: 6. This CDR3 has 15 amino acids. CDR1 and CDR2 from the germline V gene are SGHNT and YYREEE (reference sequence). CDR3 sequence: CASSSTGTRYNEQFF. As DNA, the CDR3 is TGTGCCAGCAGCTCCACCGGGACTAGATACAATGAGCAGTTCTTC.